This T cell receptor beta chain came from a study of identical twins. Study-wide points: Researchers caution that invariant MAIT and iNKT cells could partly confound zero-insertion analyses. Beta clonotypes that were abundant in cord blood contained fewer insertions, a pattern absent from memory repertoires.

A single count supports this clonotype. Antigen unknown. In every case, the donor was a healthy Caucasian. With template switching, a universal primer site was added, and the cDNA carried unique molecular identifiers. TCRdb independently ran MiXCR on the 5' RACE reads; one entry per CDR3 protein. The sample shows roughly 1.6 million distinct CDR3 sequences, about 32% of them seen only once. Sequenced input: cord blood. This TCR came from a newborn girl in good health.

CDR3 amino acids: CSARRRVQGLNEKLFF. In DNA form, the CDR3 reads TGCAGTGCTAGACGAAGGGTACAGGGCCTTAATGAAAAACTGTTTTTT. The J gene is TRBJ1-4, the V gene TRBV20-1, with a weak D call TRBD1 (6 bases). Germline loops: CDR1 DFQATT, CDR2 SNEGSKA (reference sequence). The CDR3 extends over 16 amino acids. V dropped 2 bases and J dropped 4 bases, with 17 bases sitting between them.